The clone carrying this TCR beta chain was seen once. The data belong to a study of shared clonotypes between healthy human individuals. This table comes from immunoSEQ multiplex PCR, and its TCRdb copy is limited to in-frame clones, with some not included. The sample has about 2.5 million clones, approximately 90% seen once. Germline-derived CDR1 and CDR2 are MDHEN and SYDVKM. This CDR3 region has 16 residues. Trimming removed 3 bases from V and 0 bases from J, with 13 bases in between. Sequenced input: naive CD4+ T cells from PBMCs. Subset: CD45RA+ positively selected. The chain uses TRBV28 and TRBJ2-3; the D is unclear. The receptor comes from a young man in good health. Some clones in this sample may be carry-over from other donors' samples. For the CDR3, the DNA is TGTGCCAGCAGTTTTCAGGCCACCCGCAGCACAGATACGCAGTATTTT. Its protein is CASSFQATRSTDTQYF.